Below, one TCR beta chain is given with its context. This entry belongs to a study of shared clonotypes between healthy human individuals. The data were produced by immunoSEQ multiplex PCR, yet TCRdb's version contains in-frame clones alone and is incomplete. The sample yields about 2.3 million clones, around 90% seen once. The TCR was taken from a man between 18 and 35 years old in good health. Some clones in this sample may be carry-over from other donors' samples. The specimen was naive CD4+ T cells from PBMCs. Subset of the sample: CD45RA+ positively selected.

The DNA of the CDR3 is TGTGCCAGTAGGTCGGCAGGGAGAACCGGGGAGCTGTTTTTT. It specifies CASRSAGRTGELFF. The rearrangement joins TRBV19 to TRBJ2-2; D possibly matches TRBD1 or TRBD2 (5 bases each). CDR1 is LNHDA, CDR2 SQIVND, per germline (reference sequence). V lost 6 bases, J lost 5 bases, and 13 bases lay in between. The CDR3 is 14 amino acids.